Detailed here is one TCR beta chain. All the people who gave samples were healthy bone marrow donors. The PCR ran on 60 Vbeta and 13 Jbeta primers. Profiling relied on immunoSEQ multiplex PCR, and the TCRdb table lists in-frame clones only, not all of them. The data show approximately 100,000 clones, around two thirds seen once. The sample belongs to a study of cytomegalovirus exposure and HLA in healthy donors. Germline CDR1 is MNHEY and CDR2 is SMNVEV (reference sequence). The CDR3 covers 15 residues. Trimming took off 7 bases at V and 2 bases at J, with 12 bases between the two ends. The receptor's source is a man younger than 45 in good health and CMV-seropositive. Sequencing input: PBMCs. The chain carries TRBV27 and TRBJ2-6; maybe TRBD2 (6 bases). The CDR3 loop reads CASKAGTAGANVLTF. As DNA, the CDR3 is TGTGCCAGCAAGGCAGGGACTGCTGGGGCCAACGTCCTGACTTTC.